This T cell receptor (beta chain) is from a study of shared clonotypes between healthy human individuals. Study-level information: Ranging from 18 to 49 in age, donors were two women and three men. Findings and caveats of the study: Naive subsets tended to show greater estimated richness than memory subsets. The study's rarefaction showed incomplete sorted-subset sequencing despite large depth.

The split of CD4+ cells yielded CD45RA+ naive and CD45RA-negative memory subsets. For this clone: As yet, its antigen is unknown.

The CDR3 consists of 14 residues. From germline, CDR1 is MNHEY and CDR2 SVGAGI. V was clipped by 6 bases and J by 1 base; unmatched bases: 5. Here immunoSEQ multiplex PCR was the method, and the copy in TCRdb shows in-frame clones only, minus some. The table lists 2,500,000 or so clones, roughly nine tenths of them singletons. The TCR sequence derives from a man between 18 and 29 years old in good health. The chain recombines TRBV6-5 with TRBJ1-1; 7 bases agree with TRBD1. The sequencing input was naive CD4+ T cells sorted from blood. The subset is: CD45RA+ positively selected. CDR3 sequence: CASRVGTANTEAFF. CDR3 nucleotides: TGTGCCAGCAGAGTCGGGACAGCGAACACTGAAGCTTTCTTT.